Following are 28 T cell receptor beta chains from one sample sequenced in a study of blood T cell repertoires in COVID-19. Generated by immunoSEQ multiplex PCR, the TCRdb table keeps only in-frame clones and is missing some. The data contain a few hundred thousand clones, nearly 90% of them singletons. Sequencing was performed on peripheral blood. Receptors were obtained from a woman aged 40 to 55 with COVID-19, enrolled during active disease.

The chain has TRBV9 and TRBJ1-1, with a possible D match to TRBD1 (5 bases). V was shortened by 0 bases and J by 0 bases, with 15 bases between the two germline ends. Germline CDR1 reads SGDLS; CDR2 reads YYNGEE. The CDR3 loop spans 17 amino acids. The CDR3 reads CASSVGGGARLNTEAFF. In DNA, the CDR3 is TGTGCCAGCAGCGTAGGGGGAGGGGCAAGGTTGAACACTGAAGCTTTCTTT.

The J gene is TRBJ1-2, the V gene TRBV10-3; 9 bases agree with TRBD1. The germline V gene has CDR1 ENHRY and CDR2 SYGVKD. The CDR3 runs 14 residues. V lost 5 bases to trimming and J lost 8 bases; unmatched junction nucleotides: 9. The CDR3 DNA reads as TGTGCCATCAGTCTCTCGGACAGGGGCCGGGGCTACACCTTC. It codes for CAISLSDRGRGYTF.

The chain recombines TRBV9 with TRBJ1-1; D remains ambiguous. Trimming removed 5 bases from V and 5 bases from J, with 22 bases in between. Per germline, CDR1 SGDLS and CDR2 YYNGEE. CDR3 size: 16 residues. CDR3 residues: CASSLDPGIPGTEAFF. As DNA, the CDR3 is TGTGCCAGCAGTCTTGATCCGGGGATACCGGGAACTGAAGCTTTCTTT.

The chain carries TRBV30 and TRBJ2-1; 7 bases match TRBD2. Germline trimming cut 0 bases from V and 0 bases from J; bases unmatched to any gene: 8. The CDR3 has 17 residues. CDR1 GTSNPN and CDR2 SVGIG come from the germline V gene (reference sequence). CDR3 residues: CAWSVPAGAASYNEQFF. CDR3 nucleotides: TGTGCCTGGAGTGTACCCGCGGGAGCGGCCTCCTACAATGAGCAGTTCTTC.

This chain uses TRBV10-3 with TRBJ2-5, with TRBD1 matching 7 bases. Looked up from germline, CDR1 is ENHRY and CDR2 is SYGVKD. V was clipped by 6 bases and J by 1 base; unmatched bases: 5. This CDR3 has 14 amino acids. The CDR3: CAISDYRGQETQYF. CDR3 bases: TGTGCCATCAGCGATTACAGGGGCCAAGAGACCCAGTACTTC.

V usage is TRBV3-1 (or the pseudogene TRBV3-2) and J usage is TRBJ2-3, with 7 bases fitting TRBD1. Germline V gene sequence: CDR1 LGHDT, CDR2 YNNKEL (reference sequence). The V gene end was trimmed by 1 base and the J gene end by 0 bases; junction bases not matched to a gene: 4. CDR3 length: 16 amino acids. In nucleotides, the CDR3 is TGTGCCAGCAGCCAAGGGACAGGCGCTAGCACAGATACGCAGTATTTT. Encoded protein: CASSQGTGASTDTQYF.

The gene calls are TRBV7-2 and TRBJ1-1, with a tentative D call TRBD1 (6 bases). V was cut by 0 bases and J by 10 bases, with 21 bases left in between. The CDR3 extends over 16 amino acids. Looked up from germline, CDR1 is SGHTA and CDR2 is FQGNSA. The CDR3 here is CASSLALWGGSQVAFF. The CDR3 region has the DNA TGTGCCAGCAGCTTAGCTTTATGGGGGGGCTCGCAGGTAGCTTTCTTT.

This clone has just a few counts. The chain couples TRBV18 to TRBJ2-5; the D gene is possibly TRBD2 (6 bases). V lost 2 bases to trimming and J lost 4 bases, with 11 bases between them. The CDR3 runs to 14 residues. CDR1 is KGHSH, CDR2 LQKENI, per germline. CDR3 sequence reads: CASSPGLGGETQYF. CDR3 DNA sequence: TGTGCCAGCTCACCAGGGCTGGGGGGAGAGACCCAGTACTTC.

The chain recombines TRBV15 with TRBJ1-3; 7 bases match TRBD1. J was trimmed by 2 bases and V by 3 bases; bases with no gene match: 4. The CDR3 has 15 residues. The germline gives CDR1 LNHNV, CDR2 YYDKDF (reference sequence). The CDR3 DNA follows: TGTGCCACCAGCAGGGAAACAGGGGCTGGAAACACCATATATTTT. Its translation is CATSRETGAGNTIYF.

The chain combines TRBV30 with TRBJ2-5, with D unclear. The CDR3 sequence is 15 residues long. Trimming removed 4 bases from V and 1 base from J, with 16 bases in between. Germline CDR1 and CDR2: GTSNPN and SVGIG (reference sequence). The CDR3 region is CAWKFYAATQETQYF. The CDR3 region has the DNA TGTGCCTGGAAATTTTATGCGGCAACCCAAGAGACCCAGTACTTC.

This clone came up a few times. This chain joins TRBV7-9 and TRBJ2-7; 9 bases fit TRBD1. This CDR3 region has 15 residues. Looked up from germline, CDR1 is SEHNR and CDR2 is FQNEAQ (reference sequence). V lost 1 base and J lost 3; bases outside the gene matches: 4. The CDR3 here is CASSLESTGGYEQYF. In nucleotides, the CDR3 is TGTGCCAGCAGCTTAGAGTCGACAGGGGGCTACGAGCAGTACTTC.

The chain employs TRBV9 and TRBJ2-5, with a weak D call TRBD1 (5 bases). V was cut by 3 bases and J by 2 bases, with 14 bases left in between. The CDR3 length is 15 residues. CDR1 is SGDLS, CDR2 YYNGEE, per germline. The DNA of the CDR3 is TGTGCCAGCAGCGCCTCGTGGGGCAGGCAAGAGACCCAGTACTTC. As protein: CASSASWGRQETQYF.

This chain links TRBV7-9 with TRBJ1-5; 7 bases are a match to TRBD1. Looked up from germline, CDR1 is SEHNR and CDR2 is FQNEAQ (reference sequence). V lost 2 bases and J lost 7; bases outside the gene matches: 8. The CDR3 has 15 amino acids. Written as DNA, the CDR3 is TGTGCCAGCAGCTTAAGTACAGGGGCGGGGCAGCCCCAGCATTTT. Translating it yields CASSLSTGAGQPQHF.

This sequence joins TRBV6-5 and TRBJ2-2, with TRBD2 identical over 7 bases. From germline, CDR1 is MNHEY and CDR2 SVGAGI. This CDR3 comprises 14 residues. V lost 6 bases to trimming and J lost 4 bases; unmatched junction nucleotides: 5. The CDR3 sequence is CASRREIPTGELFF. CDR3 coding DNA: TGTGCCAGCAGGCGGGAGATACCCACCGGGGAGCTGTTTTTT.

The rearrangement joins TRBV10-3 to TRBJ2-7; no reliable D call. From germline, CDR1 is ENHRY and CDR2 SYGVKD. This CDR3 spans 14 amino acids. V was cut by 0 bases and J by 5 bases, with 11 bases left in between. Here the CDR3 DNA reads TGTGCCATCAGTGAGTCGTGGGCGCAGGACGAGCAGTACTTC. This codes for CAISESWAQDEQYF.

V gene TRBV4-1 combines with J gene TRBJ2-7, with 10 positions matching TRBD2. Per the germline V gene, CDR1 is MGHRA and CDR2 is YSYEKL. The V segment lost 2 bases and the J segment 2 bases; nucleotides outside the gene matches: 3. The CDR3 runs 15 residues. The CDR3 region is CASSQSSGGAYEQYF. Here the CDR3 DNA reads TGCGCCAGCAGCCAATCCAGCGGGGGGGCCTACGAGCAGTACTTC.

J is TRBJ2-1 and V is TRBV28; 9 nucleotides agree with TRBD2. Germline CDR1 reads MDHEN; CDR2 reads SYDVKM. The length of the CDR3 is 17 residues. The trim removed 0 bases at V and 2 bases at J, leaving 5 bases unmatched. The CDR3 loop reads CASSLWATSGTYNEQFF. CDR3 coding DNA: TGTGCCAGCAGTTTATGGGCGACTAGCGGTACCTACAATGAGCAGTTCTTC.

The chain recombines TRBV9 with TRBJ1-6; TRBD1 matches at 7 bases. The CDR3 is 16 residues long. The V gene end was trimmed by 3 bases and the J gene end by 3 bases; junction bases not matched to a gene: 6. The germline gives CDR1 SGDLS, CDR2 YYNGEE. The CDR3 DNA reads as TGTGCCAGCAGCGCGGGGACAGCTAGCTATAATTCACCCCTCCACTTT. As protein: CASSAGTASYNSPLHF.

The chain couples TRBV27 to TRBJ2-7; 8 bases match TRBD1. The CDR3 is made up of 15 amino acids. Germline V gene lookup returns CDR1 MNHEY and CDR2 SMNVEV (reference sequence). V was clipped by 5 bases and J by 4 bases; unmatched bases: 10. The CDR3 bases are TGTGCCAGCAGTCCAACCGGGACAGGAACTTACGAGCAGTACTTC. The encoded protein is CASSPTGTGTYEQYF.

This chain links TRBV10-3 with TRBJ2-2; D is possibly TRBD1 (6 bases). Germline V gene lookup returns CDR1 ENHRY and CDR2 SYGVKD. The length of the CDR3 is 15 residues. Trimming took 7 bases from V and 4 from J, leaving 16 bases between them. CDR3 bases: TGTGCCATCACCACACAGGGTTTGGGCACCGGGGAGCTGTTTTTT. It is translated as CAITTQGLGTGELFF.

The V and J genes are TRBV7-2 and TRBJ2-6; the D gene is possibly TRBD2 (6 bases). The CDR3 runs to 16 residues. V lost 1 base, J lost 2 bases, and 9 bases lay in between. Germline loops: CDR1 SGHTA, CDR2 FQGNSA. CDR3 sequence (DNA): TGTGCCAGCAGCTTAGTGGGGGGAACTGGGGCCAACGTCCTGACTTTC. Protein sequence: CASSLVGGTGANVLTF.

The CDR3 DNA sequence: TGTGCCAGCCTGCTAGCGGGAGAGTGGAATGAGCAGTTCTTC. Translating gives CASLLAGEWNEQFF. This chain links TRBV7-2 with TRBJ2-1, with 10 bases lining up with TRBD2. V dropped 8 bases and J dropped 7; count of bases not matched to a gene: 8. The CDR3 length is 14 residues. Germline CDR1 SGHTA, CDR2 FQGNSA.

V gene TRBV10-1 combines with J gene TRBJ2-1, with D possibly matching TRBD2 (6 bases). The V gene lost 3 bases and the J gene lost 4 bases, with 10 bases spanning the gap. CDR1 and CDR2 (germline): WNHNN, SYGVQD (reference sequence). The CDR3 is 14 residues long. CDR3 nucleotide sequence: TGCGCCAGCAGTGAATGGGGGGAGTACAATGAGCAGTTCTTC. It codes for CASSEWGEYNEQFF.

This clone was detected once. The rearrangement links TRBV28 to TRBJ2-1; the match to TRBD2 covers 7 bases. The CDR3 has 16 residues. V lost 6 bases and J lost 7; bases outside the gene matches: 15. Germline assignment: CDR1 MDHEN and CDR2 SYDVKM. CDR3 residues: CASRGGGSGHMNEQFF. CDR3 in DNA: TGTGCCAGCAGGGGGGGAGGTAGCGGGCATATGAATGAGCAGTTCTTC.

This CDR3 reads CASSYSLTGTAYEQYF. The CDR3 DNA follows: TGTGCCAGCAGTTACTCTCTTACCGGGACAGCTTACGAGCAGTACTTC. The chain combines TRBV6-5 with TRBJ2-7, with 7 bases matching TRBD1. J was trimmed by 4 bases and V by 0 bases; bases with no gene match: 9. The CDR3 length is 16 residues. Per germline, CDR1 MNHEY and CDR2 SVGAGI.

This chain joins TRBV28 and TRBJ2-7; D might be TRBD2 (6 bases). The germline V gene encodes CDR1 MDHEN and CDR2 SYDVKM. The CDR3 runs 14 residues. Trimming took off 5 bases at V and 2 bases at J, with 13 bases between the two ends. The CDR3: CASSAGTLPYEQYF. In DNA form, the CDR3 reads TGTGCCAGCAGTGCCGGGACTCTGCCCTACGAGCAGTACTTC.

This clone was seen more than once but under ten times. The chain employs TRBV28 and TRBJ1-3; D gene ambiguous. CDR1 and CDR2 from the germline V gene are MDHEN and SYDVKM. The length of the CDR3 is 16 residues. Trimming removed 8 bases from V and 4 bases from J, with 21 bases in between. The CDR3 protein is CASWGGPLAWGNTIYF. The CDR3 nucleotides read TGTGCCAGCTGGGGAGGGCCCCTCGCGTGGGGAAACACCATATATTTT. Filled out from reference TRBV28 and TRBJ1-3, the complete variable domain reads DVKVTQSSRYLVKRTGEKVFLECVQDMDHENMFWYRQDPGLGLRLIYFSYDVKMKEKGDIPEGYSVSREKKERFSLILESASTNQTSMYLCASWGGPLAWGNTIYFGEGSWLTVV.

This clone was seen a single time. CDR3 in amino acids: CASSLVVLGLRNTEAFF. CDR3 DNA: TGTGCCAGCAGTTTAGTCGTTTTGGGGCTACGGAACACTGAAGCTTTCTTT. The gene calls are TRBV28 and TRBJ1-1; D may be TRBD1 (5 bases). Germline V gives CDR1 MDHEN, CDR2 SYDVKM. V was cut by 2 bases and J by 1 base, with 17 bases left in between. This CDR3 has 17 amino acids.